The 9 T cell receptor beta chains presented below share a single source sample, sequenced in a study of blood T cell repertoires in COVID-19. The table came from immunoSEQ multiplex PCR; TCRdb's copy has only in-frame clones and leaves some out. Found here are approximately 13,000 clones, around four fifths of them singletons; the top ten hold over 9.5%. The sample taken for sequencing was peripheral blood. These receptors originate from a man aged 70 or older with acute or convalescent COVID-19.

The chain couples TRBV5-1 to TRBJ1-2; tentative D call: TRBD1 (5 bases). The CDR3 extends over 15 amino acids. The V gene lost 0 bases and the J gene lost 6 bases, with 15 bases spanning the gap. Looked up from germline, CDR1 is SGHRS and CDR2 is YFSETQ. The CDR3 DNA reads as TGCGCCAGCAGCTTGGGCAGGGTCGCAACTGATGGCTACACCTTC. Its protein is CASSLGRVATDGYTF.

In this sample, this clone turned up a few times. The chain has TRBV11-2 and TRBJ2-1; 9 nucleotides line up with TRBD1. The V gene's germline CDR1 is SGHAT and CDR2 FQNNGV. Trimming took 1 base from V and 9 from J; bases not matched to a gene: 13. The CDR3 totals 17 residues. The CDR3 bases are TGTGCCAGCAGCTTAGTTCATTCGGGGACAGGGCGAAGTGAGCAGTTCTTC. It specifies CASSLVHSGTGRSEQFF.

The chain carries TRBV2 and TRBJ2-7; 14 nucleotides agree with TRBD2. The germline V gene has CDR1 SNHLY and CDR2 FYNNEI. This CDR3 region has 18 residues. V shed 3 bases, J shed 2 bases, and the junction held 9 bases outside the gene matches. The CDR3 loop reads CASSEGTSGRGVPYEQYF. Written as DNA, the CDR3 is TGTGCCAGCAGTGAGGGGACTAGCGGGAGAGGGGTCCCCTACGAGCAGTACTTC.

The V call is TRBV7-2, the J call TRBJ2-2; the match to TRBD1 covers 8 bases. The CDR3 consists of 15 residues. The germline CDR1 and CDR2 sequences are SGHTA and FQGNSA. V was pared by 5 bases and J by 1 base, with 3 bases of the junction left unmatched. The CDR3 here is CASSLDRGNTGELFF. The DNA for the CDR3 is TGTGCCAGCAGCCTTGACAGGGGGAACACCGGGGAGCTGTTTTTT.

This clone was seen a single time. The chain couples TRBV7-6 to TRBJ2-7; D is perhaps TRBD1 (7 bases). The CDR3 is made up of 15 amino acids. The germline V gene encodes CDR1 SGHVS and CDR2 FNYEAQ. The V and J ends lost 5 bases and 0 bases respectively, with 14 bases between them. The CDR3 DNA is TGTGCCAGCAGCCCATCAGGGGGGAGCTCCTACGAGCAGTACTTC. This encodes CASSPSGGSSYEQYF.

This clone was detected only a few times. This chain joins TRBV6-2 or TRBV6-3 and TRBJ1-2, with TRBD1 identical over 7 bases. Per the germline V gene, CDR1 is MNHEY and CDR2 is SVGEGT. Trimming cost V 4 bases and J 4 bases; bases outside gene matches: 6. This CDR3 region has 14 residues. The chain's CDR3 is CASSSLQGIYGYTF. The CDR3 DNA reads as TGTGCCAGCAGTTCTCTACAGGGGATCTATGGCTACACCTTC.

V usage is TRBV7-8 and J usage is TRBJ1-4; 7 bases line up with TRBD1. CDR3 length: 14 residues. From germline, CDR1 is SGHVS and CDR2 FQNEAQ. Losses at the gene ends were 5 bases for V and 4 bases for J; bases not matched to a gene: 4. CDR3 sequence (DNA): TGTGCCAGCAGCATCGGGACAGTTAATGAAAAACTGTTTTTT. This encodes CASSIGTVNEKLFF.

This sequence joins TRBV6-6 and TRBJ2-6; 11 positions agree with TRBD1. Unmatched junction bases numbered 7, after V lost 10 bases and J lost 2 bases. The CDR3 loop spans 16 amino acids. Germline V lookup: CDR1 MNHNY, CDR2 SVGAGI (reference sequence). This CDR3 is CATQDRGRAGANVLTF. DNA of the CDR3: TGTGCCACCCAGGACAGGGGGCGCGCTGGGGCCAACGTCCTGACTTTC.

The rearrangement joins TRBV28 to TRBJ1-1, with TRBD1 matching over 9 bases. The V gene's germline CDR1 is MDHEN and CDR2 SYDVKM. The V gene end was trimmed by 5 bases and the J gene end by 4 bases; junction bases not matched to a gene: 8. The CDR3 covers 15 residues. CDR3 bases: TGTGCCAGCAGTCCCGGACAGGGGTACGGCACTGAAGCTTTCTTT. Translated: CASSPGQGYGTEAFF. The full variable domain, completed using reference TRBV28 and TRBJ1-1, is DVKVTQSSRYLVKRTGEKVFLECVQDMDHENMFWYRQDPGLGLRLIYFSYDVKMKEKGDIPEGYSVSREKKERFSLILESASTNQTSMYLCASSPGQGYGTEAFFGQGTRLTVV.